The sequence of this T cell receptor (beta chain) was determined in a study of blood T cell repertoires in COVID-19. This CDR3 spans 16 amino acids. V was clipped by 3 bases and J by 4 bases; unmatched bases: 13. Germline values: CDR1 GTSNPN, CDR2 SVGIG (reference sequence). The data were produced by immunoSEQ multiplex PCR, yet TCRdb's version contains in-frame clones alone and is incomplete. The table lists a few hundred thousand clones, around nine tenths of them singletons. Specimen: peripheral blood. The chain couples TRBV30 to TRBJ2-3, with 7 bases identical to TRBD2. The sequence was collected from a woman in her 70s with COVID-19, enrolled during active disease. For the CDR3, the DNA is TGTGCCTGGAGGCCCCAAGGGCGGGAGAACCCAGATACGCAGTATTTT. This sequence encodes CAWRPQGRENPDTQYF.